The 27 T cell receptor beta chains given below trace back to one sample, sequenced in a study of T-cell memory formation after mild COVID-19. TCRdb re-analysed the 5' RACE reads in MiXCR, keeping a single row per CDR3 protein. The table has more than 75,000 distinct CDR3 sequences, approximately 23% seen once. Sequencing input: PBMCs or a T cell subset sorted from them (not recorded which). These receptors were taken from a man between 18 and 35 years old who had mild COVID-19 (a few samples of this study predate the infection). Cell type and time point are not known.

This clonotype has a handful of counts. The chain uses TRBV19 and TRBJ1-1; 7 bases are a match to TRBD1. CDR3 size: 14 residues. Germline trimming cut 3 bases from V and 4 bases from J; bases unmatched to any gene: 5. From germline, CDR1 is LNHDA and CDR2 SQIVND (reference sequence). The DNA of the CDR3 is TGTGCCAGTAGTATTGGGACAGAGGGCACTGAAGCTTTCTTT. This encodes CASSIGTEGTEAFF.

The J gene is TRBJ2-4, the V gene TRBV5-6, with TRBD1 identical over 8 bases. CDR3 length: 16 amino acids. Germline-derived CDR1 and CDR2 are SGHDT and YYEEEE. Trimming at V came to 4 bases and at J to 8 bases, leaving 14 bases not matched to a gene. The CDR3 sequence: CASSAGQGEALDIQYF. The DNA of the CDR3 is TGTGCCAGCAGCGCCGGACAGGGCGAGGCGTTGGACATTCAGTACTTC. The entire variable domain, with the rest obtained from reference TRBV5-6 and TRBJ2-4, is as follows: DAGVTQSPTHLIKTRGQQVTLRCSPKSGHDTVSWYQQALGQGPQFIFQYYEEEERQRGNFPDRFSGHQFPNYSSELNVNALLLGDSALYLCASSAGQGEALDIQYFGAGTRLSVL.

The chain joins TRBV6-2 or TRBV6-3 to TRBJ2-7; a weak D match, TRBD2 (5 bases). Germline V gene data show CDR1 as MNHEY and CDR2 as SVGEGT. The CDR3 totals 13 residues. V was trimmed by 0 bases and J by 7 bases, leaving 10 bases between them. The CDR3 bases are TGTGCCAGCAGTTACTCACAACCGGGGGAGCAGTACGTC. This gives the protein CASSYSQPGEQYV.

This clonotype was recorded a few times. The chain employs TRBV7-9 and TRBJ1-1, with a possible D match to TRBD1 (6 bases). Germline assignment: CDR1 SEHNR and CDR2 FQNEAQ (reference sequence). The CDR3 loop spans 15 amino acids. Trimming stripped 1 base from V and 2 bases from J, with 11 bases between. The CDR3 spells CASSLGGGINTEAFF. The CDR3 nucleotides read TGTGCCAGCAGCTTAGGAGGGGGTATTAACACTGAAGCTTTCTTT.

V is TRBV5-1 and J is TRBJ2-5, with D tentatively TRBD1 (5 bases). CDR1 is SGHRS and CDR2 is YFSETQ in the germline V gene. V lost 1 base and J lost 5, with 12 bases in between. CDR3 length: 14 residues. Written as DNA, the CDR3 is TGCGCCAGCAGCTTGTCTCAGGGATTGGAGACCCAGTACTTC. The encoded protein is CASSLSQGLETQYF.

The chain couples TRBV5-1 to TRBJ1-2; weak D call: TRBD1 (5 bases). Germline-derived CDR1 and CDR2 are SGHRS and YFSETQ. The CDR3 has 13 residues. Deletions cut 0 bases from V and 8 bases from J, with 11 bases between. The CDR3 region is CASSLGTQEGYTF. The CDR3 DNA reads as TGCGCCAGCAGCTTGGGGACACAGGAGGGCTACACCTTC.

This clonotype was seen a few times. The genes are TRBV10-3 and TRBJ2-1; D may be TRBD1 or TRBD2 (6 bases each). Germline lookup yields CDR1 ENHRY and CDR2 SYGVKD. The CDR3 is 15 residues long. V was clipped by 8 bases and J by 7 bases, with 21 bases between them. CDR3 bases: TGTGCCATCTTGGTCGGAAGTAGGGGGGTTAATGAGCAGTTCTTC. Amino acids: CAILVGSRGVNEQFF.

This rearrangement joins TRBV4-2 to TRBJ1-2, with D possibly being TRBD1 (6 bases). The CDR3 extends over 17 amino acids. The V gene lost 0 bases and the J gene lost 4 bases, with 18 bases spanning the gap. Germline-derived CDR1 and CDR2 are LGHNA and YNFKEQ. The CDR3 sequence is CASSQDRVRGDSYGYTF. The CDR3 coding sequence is TGTGCCAGCAGCCAAGATCGGGTCAGGGGAGATTCCTATGGCTACACCTTC.

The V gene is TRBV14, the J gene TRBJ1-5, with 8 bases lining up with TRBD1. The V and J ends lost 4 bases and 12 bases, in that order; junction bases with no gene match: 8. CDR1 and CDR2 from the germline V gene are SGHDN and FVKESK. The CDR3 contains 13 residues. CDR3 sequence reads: CASSPGQGLYQHF. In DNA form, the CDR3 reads TGTGCCAGCAGCCCCGGACAGGGCTTATACCAGCATTTT.

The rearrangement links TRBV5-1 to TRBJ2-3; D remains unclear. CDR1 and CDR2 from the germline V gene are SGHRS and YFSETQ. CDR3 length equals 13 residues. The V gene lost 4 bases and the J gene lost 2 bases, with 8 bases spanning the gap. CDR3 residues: CASSEPTTDTQYF. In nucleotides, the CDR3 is TGCGCCAGCAGCGAACCCACCACAGATACGCAGTATTTT.

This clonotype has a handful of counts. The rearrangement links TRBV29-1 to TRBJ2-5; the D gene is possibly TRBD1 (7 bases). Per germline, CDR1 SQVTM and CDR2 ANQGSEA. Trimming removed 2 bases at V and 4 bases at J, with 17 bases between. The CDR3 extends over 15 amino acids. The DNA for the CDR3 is TGCAGCGTTGAACCCCGGGGGACAGTCACAGAGACCCAGTACTTC. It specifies CSVEPRGTVTETQYF.

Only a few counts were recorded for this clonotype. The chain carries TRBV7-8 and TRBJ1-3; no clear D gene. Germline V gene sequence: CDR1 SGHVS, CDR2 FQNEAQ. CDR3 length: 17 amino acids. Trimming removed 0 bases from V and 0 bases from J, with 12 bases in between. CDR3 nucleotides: TGTGCCAGCAGCTTAGCGGTCGTCCCAATCTCTGGAAACACCATATATTTT. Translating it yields CASSLAVVPISGNTIYF. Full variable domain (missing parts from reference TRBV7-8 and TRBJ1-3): GAGVSQSPRYKVAKRGQDVALRCDPISGHVSLFWYQQALGQGPEFLTYFQNEAQLDKSGLPSDRFFAERPEGSVSTLKIQRTQQEDSAVYLCASSLAVVPISGNTIYFGEGSWLTVV.

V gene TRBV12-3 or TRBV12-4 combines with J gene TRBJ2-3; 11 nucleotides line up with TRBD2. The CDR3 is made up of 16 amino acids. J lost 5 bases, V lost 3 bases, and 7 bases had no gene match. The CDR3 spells CASSLALAGVGDTQYF. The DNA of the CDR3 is TGTGCCAGCAGTTTGGCACTAGCGGGGGTTGGAGATACGCAGTATTTT.

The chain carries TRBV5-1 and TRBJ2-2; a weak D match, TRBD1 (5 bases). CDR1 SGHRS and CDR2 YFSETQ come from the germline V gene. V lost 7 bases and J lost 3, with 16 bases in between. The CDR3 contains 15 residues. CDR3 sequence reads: CASGSGITDTGELFF. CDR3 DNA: TGCGCCAGCGGGTCAGGGATCACCGACACCGGGGAGCTGTTTTTT.

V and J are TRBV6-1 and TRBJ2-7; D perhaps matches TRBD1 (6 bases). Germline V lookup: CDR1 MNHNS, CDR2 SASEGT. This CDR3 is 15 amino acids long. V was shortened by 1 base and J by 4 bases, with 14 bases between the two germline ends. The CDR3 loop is CASSEEWGQEYEQYV. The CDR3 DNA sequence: TGTGCCAGCAGTGAAGAATGGGGACAAGAGTACGAGCAGTACGTC.

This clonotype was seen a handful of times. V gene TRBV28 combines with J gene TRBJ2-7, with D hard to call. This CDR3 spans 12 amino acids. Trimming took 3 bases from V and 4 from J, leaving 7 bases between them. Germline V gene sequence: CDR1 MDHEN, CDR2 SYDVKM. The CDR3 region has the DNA TGTGCCAGCAGTTTTGTAGGGTACGAGCAGTACGTC. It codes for CASSFVGYEQYV.

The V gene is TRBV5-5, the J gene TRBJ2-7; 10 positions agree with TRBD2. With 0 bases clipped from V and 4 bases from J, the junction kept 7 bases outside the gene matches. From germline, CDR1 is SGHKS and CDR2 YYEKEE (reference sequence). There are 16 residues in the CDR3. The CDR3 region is CASSLESSGGVYEQYF. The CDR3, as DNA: TGTGCCAGCAGCTTGGAGTCTAGCGGGGGAGTGTACGAGCAGTACTTC.

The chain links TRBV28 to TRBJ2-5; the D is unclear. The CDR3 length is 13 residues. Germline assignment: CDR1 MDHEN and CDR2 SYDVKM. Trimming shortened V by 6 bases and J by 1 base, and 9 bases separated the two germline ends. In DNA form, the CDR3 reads TGTGCCAGCAGAAATGTCATCCAAGAGACCCAGTACTTC. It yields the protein CASRNVIQETQYF.

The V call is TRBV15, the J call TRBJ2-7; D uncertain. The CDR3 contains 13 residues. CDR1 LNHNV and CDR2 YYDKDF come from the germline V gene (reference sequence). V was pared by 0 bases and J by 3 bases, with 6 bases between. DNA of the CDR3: TGTGCCACCAGCAGAGAAACAGTCTACGAGCAGTACTTC. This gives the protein CATSRETVYEQYF.

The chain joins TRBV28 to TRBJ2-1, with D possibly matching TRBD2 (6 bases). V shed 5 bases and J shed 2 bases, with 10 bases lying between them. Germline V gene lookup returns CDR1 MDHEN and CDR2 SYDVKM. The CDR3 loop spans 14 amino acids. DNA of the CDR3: TGTGCCAGCAGTCCTGTAGCGGCCTACAATGAGCAGTTCTTC. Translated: CASSPVAAYNEQFF.

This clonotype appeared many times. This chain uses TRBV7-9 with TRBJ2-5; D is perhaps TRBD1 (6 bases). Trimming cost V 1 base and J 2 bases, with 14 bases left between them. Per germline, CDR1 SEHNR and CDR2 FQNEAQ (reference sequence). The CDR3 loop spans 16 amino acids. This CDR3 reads CASSLVAKTGQETQYF. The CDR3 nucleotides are TGTGCCAGCAGCTTAGTGGCCAAAACAGGGCAAGAGACCCAGTACTTC.

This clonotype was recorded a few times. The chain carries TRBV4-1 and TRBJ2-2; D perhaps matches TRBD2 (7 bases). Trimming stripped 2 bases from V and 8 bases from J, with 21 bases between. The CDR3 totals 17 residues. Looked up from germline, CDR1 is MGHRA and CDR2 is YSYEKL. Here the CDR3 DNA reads TGCGCCAGCAGCCAACCATCGGGGGGCGTTCGATATGGGGAGCTGTTTTTT. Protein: CASSQPSGGVRYGELFF.

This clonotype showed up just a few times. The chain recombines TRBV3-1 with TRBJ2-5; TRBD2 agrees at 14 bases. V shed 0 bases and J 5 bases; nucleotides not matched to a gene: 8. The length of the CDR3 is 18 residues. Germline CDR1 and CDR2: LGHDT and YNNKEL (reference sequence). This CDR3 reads CASSQETSGGDARETQYF. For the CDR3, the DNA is TGTGCCAGCAGCCAAGAGACTAGCGGGGGGGATGCCCGGGAGACCCAGTACTTC.

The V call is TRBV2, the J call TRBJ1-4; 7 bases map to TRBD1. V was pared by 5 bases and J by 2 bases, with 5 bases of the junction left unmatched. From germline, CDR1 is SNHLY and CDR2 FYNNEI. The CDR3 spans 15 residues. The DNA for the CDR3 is TGTGCCAGCAGTCTCACAGGGGCGACTAATGAAAAACTGTTTTTT. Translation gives CASSLTGATNEKLFF.

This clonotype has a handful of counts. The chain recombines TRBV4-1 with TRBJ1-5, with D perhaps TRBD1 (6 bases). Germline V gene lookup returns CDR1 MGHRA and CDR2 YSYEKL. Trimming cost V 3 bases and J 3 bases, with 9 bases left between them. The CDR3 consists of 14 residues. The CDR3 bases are TGCGCCAGCAGCCAGACAGGAGACAATCAGCCCCAGCATTTT. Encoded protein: CASSQTGDNQPQHF.

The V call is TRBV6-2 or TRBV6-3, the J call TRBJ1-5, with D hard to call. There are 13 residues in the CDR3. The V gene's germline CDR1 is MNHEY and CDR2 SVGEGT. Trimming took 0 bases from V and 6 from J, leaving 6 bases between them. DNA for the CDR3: TGTGCCAGCAGTTACTCCGACGGTCAGCCCCAGCATTTT. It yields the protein CASSYSDGQPQHF.

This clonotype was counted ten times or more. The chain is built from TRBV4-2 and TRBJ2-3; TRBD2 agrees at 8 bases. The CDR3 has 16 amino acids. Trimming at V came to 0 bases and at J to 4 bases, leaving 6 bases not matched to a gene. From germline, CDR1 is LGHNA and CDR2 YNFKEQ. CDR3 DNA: TGTGCCAGCAGCCAAGATATGAGCGGGGGAGCAGATACGCAGTATTTT. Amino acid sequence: CASSQDMSGGADTQYF.